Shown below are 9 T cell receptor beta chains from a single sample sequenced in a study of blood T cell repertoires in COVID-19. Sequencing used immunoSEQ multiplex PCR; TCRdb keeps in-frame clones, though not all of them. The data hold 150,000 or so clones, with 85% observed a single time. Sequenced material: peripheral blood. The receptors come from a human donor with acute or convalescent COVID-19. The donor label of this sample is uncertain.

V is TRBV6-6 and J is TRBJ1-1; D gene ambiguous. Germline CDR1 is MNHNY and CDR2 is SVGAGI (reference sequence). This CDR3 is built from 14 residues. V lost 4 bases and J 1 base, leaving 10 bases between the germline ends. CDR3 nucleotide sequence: TGTGCCAGCAGTTCCGGAGGGTCGAACACTGAAGCTTTCTTT. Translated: CASSSGGSNTEAFF.

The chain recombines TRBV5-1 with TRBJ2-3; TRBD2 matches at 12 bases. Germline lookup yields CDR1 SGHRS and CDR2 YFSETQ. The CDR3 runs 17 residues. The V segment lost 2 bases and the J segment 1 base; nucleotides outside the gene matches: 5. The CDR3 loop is CASSLASGGAGTDTQYF. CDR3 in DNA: TGCGCCAGCAGCTTAGCTAGCGGGGGGGCCGGCACAGATACGCAGTATTTT.

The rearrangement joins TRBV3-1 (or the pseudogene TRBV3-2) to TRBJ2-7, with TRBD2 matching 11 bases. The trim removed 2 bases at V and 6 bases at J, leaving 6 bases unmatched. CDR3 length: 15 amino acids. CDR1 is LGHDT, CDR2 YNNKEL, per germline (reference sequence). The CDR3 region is CASSQLAGGRSEQYF. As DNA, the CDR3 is TGTGCCAGCAGCCAACTAGCGGGGGGACGGAGCGAGCAGTACTTC.

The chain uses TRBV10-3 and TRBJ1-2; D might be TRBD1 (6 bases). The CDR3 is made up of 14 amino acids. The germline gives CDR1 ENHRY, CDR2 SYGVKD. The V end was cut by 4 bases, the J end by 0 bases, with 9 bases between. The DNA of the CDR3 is TGTGCCATCAGTGTCCGGGACACTAACTATGGCTACACCTTC. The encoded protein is CAISVRDTNYGYTF.

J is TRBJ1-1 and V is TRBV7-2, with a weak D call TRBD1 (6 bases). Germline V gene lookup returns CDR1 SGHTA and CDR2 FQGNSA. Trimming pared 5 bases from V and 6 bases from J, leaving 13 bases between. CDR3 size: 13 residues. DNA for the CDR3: TGTGCCAGCAGCCCGAGGGGGGGGGCTGAAGCTTTCTTT. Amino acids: CASSPRGGAEAFF. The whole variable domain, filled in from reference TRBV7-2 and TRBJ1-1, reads GAGVSQSPSNKVTEKGKDVELRCDPISGHTALYWYRQSLGQGLEFLIYFQGNSAPDKSGLPSDRFSAERTGGSVSTLTIQRTQQEDSAVYLCASSPRGGAEAFFGQGTRLTVV.

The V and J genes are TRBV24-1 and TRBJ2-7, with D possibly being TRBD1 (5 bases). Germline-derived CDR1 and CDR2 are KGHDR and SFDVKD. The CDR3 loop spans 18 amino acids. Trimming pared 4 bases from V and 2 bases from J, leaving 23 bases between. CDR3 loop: CATSEKKTEGVSAYEQYF. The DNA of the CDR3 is TGTGCCACCAGTGAAAAGAAGACGGAAGGGGTTTCGGCCTACGAGCAGTACTTC.

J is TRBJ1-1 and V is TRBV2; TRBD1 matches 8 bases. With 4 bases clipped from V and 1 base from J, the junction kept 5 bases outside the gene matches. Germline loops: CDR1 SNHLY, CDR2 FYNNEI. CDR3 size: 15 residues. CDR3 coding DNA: TGTGCCAGCAGTGGACAGGGGCAGGGGAACACTGAAGCTTTCTTT. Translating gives CASSGQGQGNTEAFF. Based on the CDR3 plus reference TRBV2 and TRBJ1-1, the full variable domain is EPEVTQTPSHQVTQMGQEVILRCVPISNHLYFYWYRQILGQKVEFLVSFYNNEISEKSEIFDDQFSVERPDGSNFTLKIRSTKLEDSAMYFCASSGQGQGNTEAFFGQGTRLTVV.

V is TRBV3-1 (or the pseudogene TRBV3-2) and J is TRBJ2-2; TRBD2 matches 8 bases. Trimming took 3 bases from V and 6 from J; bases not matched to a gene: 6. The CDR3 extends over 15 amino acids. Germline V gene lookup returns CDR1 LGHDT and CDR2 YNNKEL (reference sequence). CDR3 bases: TGTGCCAGCAGCCACGCGGGGCGGGGGGCCGGGGAGCTGTTTTTT. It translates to CASSHAGRGAGELFF.

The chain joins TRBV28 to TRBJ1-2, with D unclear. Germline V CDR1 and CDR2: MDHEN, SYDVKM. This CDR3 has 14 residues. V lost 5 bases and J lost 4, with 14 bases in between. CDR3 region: CASSRTSAGYGYTF. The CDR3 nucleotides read TGTGCCAGCAGTCGGACCTCTGCGGGCTATGGCTACACCTTC.